This T cell receptor beta chain emerged from a study of CD8 T cells in Susac syndrome. There are 16 residues in the CDR3. With 7 bases clipped from V and 1 base from J, the junction kept 9 bases outside the gene matches. Germline assignment: CDR1 MGHDK and CDR2 SYGVNS. When the RNA was reverse transcribed, random hexamers were used with an input of 0.5 to 1 ug. immunoSEQ multiplex PCR amplified TCR beta CDR3 across 54 Vbeta, 13 Jbeta. TCRdb independently ran MiXCR on the immunoSEQ multiplex PCR reads; one entry per CDR3 protein. Of approximately 110,000 distinct CDR3 sequences listed, over 85% are singletons.

The clonotype originates from a human donor with multiple sclerosis. This chain links TRBV25-1 with TRBJ2-2; 7 positions match TRBD1. The material sequenced was CD8+ T cells from PBMCs. The CDR3 loop reads CASTGVGTENTGELFF. Here the CDR3 DNA reads TGTGCCAGCACAGGGGTAGGGACAGAGAACACCGGGGAGCTGTTTTTT.